The sample holds a few counts of the clone carrying this TCR beta chain. This specimen belongs to a study of blood T cell repertoires in COVID-19. The wider study: Collection of acute and convalescent COVID-19 samples took place in the United States, Italy and Spain. Nucleic acid was either cDNA or gDNA, and it came from T cells, B-cell-depleted T cells, or PBMCs.

Original methodology: Reference gene primer amplification in the assay estimated nucleated cell counts. The protocol was immunoSEQ multiplex PCR, while the TCRdb copy is restricted to in-frame clones and leaves out a portion. The V and J calls and clone size come from that table; D and trimming were worked out from the DNA. The sample lists about 150,000 clones, around 76% occurring once. This CDR3 contains 15 residues. V was clipped by 5 bases and J by 3 bases, with 16 bases between them. Germline V lookup: CDR1 MNHEY, CDR2 SMNVEV (reference sequence). Source material: peripheral blood. The chain recombines TRBV27 with TRBJ1-1, with D tentatively TRBD1 (5 bases). This clonotype was sampled from a man in his sixties with acute or convalescent COVID-19. CDR3 DNA: TGTGCCAGCAGTCGCAGGGCAGAGATTTACACTGAAGCTTTCTTT. This sequence encodes CASSRRAEIYTEAFF.